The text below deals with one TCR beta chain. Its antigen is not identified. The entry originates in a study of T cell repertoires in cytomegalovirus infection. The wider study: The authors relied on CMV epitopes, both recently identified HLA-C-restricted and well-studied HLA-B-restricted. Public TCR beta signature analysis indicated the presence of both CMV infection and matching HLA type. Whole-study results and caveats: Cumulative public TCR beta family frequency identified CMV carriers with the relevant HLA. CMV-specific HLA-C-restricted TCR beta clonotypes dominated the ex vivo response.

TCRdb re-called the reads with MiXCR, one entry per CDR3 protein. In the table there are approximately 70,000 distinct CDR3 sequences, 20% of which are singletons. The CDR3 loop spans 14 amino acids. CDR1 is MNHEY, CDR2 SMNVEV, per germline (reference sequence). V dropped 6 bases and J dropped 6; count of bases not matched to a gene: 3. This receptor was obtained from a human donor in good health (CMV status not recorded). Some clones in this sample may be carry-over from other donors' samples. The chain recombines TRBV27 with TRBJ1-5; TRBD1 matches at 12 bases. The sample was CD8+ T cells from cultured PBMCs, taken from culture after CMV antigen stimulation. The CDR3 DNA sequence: TGTGCCAGCAGCCGGGACAGGGGGCTTCAGCCCCAGCATTTT. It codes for CASSRDRGLQPQHF.